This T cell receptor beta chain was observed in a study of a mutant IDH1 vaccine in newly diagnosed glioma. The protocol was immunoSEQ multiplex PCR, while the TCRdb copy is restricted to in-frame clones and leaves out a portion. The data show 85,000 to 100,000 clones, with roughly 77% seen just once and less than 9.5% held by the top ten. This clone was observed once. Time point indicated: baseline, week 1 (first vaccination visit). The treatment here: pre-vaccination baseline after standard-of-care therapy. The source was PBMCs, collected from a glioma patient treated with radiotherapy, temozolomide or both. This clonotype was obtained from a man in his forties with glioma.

The CDR3: CASSEWGAGNQPQHF. The CDR3 region has the DNA TGTGCCAGCAGTGAATGGGGGGCCGGCAATCAGCCCCAGCATTTT. This chain joins TRBV25-1 and TRBJ1-5, with a tentative D call TRBD1 (6 bases). V lost 1 base and J lost 2, with 9 bases in between. Per germline, CDR1 MGHDK and CDR2 SYGVNS. The CDR3 is 15 residues long.